The source of this T cell receptor (beta chain) is a study of early T cells in non-severe SARS-CoV-2 infection. Study-level information: From unsorted whole blood, bulk RNA was sequenced, and the chains remained unpaired. Points from the study as a whole: Anti-spike CD8 responses were favored by VDJdb matching, which missed private and CD4 specificities.

Researchers tagged individual cDNA molecules with unique molecular identifiers. TCRdb passed the 5' RACE reads through MiXCR, listing each CDR3 protein once. The data contain about 60,000 distinct CDR3 sequences, around 11% of them singletons. A few counts support this clonotype. Its matching antigen is unknown. The sequence was obtained from an adult who was a healthcare worker with PCR-confirmed SARS-CoV-2 infection or an uninfected control (not recorded which). The starting material was whole blood, obtained at baseline.

CDR3 sequence: CASSRRSQNTEAFF. In DNA, the CDR3 is TGTGCCAGTAGTAGGCGGTCGCAGAACACTGAAGCTTTCTTT. The chain combines TRBV19 with TRBJ1-1; no firm D call. This CDR3 contains 14 residues. With 4 bases removed from V and 1 base from J, the gap between germline ends came to 10 bases. The germline gives CDR1 LNHDA, CDR2 SQIVND (reference sequence).